Sequencing of this TCR beta chain was carried out in a study of blood T cell repertoires in COVID-19 (dated by TCRdb to about 2020). For the wider study: Samples from collaborators originated in the United States, Italy and Spain and spanned both the acute and convalescent phases of COVID-19. Nearly every sample came with metadata listing a de-identified subject ID, COVID-19 status, age in years and sex. The material from the prospective study consisted of cDNA or gDNA derived from T cells, B-cell-depleted T cells, or PBMCs. HLA class I and class II types, where available, came from metadata supplied by the sample provider rather than from assay-based typing. The repertoires were released in a freely available public database intended as a resource for research on the immune response to SARS-CoV-2. Deeply sampled blood TCRbeta repertoires from subjects exposed to, actively infected with, or recovered from COVID-19 were included in the dataset. The samples were drawn from two sources: the first 160 participants of the ongoing ImmuneRACE study, and 1,200 or so subjects contributed by 6 global collaborators.

A note on this clone: The antigen it binds to is not known. No clone much larger than this one lies a single base away; base qualities are absent.

The paper as a whole reports these results and caveats: The amount of clinical and demographic metadata varied by source and participant and was provided uncurated.

The immunoSEQ Assay, a bias-controlled multiplex PCR, was used to amplify TCRbeta CDR3 regions from genomic DNA. The authors' pipeline ran thus. Nucleated cell counts per sample were estimated from amplification of reference gene primers within the assay. Sequence reads were collapsed and filtered to measure the absolute abundance of every unique TCRbeta CDR3 rearrangement. Productive Simpson clonality was computed per sample as the square root of Simpson's diversity index over productive rearrangements. The table comes from immuneACCESS by way of TCRdb, which keeps in-frame sequences with V and J called. Part of the clones is missing from these tables; in studies checked, under half for an unresolved V gene and the rest for unknown reasons. V and J calls and clone size are those listed in that table; D and trimming were worked out from the DNA. The sample table holds 150,000 to 200,000 clones, of which more than 80% were seen once. Jointly, the top ten make up 12% of the sample.

In Seattle, one collaborating source enrolled patients while the infection was active and tracked those patients longitudinally over the course of disease. Collaborating institutions collected whole blood in K2EDTA tubes following their own protocols. For TCRbeta analysis, collaborators shipped samples in one of three forms: frozen whole blood, isolated PBMCs, or DNA extracted from either of those sample types. Its CDR3 holds 14 amino acids, cysteine through phenylalanine. Only the CDR3 portion is preserved as DNA: 42 bases, with reading frame beginning at the first base. The germline V gene encodes CDR1 LGHDT and CDR2 YNNKEL (reference sequence). A distance of 8 bases separates the germline ends of V and J, which lose 1 base and 4 bases respectively.

The receptor comes from an elderly woman with COVID-19, enrolled during active disease. The receptor chain draws on TRBV3-1 (or the pseudogene TRBV3-2) and TRBJ2-1, with the D segment identity uncertain. The sequenced material came from peripheral blood. The CDR3 in this case is CASSQALEYNEQFF. At the DNA level, the sequence is TGTGCCAGCAGCCAAGCCCTAGAGTACAATGAGCAGTTCTTC.